The 4 T cell receptor beta chains presented below share a single source sample, sequenced in a study of shared clonotypes between healthy human individuals. The method was immunoSEQ multiplex PCR; TCRdb's version includes in-frame clones alone and lacks a portion of them. The profile shows about 2.3 million clones, 85% to 95% of them singletons. Sequences were obtained from naive CD4+ T cells from PBMCs. Subset specified: CD45RA+ positively selected. These receptors all stem from a man between 18 and 35 years old in good health. Some clones in this sample may be carry-over from other donors' samples.

The chain recombines TRBV5-8 with TRBJ2-1; 14 bases are a match to TRBD2. The V segment lost 1 base and the J segment 8 bases; nucleotides outside the gene matches: 8. Germline-derived CDR1 and CDR2 are SGHTS and YDEGEE. The CDR3 covers 17 residues. The CDR3 nucleotides read TGTGCCAGCAGCTTGCCCCGGGGACTAGCGGGAGATGATGAGCAGTTCTTC. As protein: CASSLPRGLAGDDEQFF.

V is TRBV7-9 and J is TRBJ2-3; 8 bases map to TRBD2. The CDR3 extends over 17 amino acids. Germline V gene lookup returns CDR1 SEHNR and CDR2 FQNEAQ (reference sequence). J was trimmed by 2 bases and V by 2 bases; bases with no gene match: 9. The CDR3 is CASSLSGLAGPTDTQYF. The CDR3 region has the DNA TGTGCCAGCAGCTTAAGCGGGCTAGCGGGCCCCACAGATACGCAGTATTTT.

The V and J genes are TRBV7-9 and TRBJ2-5; weak D call: TRBD1 (6 bases). Trimming pared 5 bases from V and 0 bases from J, leaving 16 bases between. This CDR3 is built from 16 residues. In germline, CDR1 is SEHNR, CDR2 FQNEAQ (reference sequence). CDR3: CASSPADSYYQETQYF. The CDR3 DNA follows: TGTGCCAGCAGCCCCGCGGACAGCTATTACCAAGAGACCCAGTACTTC.

The CDR3, as DNA: TGTGCCAGCTCACACGGTCATAGCGGGCCTCAAGAGACCCAGTACTTC. This gives the protein CASSHGHSGPQETQYF. The V call is TRBV18, the J call TRBJ2-5; 7 bases are a match to TRBD2. CDR1 is KGHSH, CDR2 LQKENI, per germline. Trimming cost V 4 bases and J 2 bases; bases outside gene matches: 10. The CDR3 consists of 16 residues.